These 9 T cell receptor beta chains came from one sample sequenced in a study of blood T cell repertoires in COVID-19. Repertoires were generated with immunoSEQ multiplex PCR, while TCRdb's copy carries only in-frame clones and drops some. Of about 190,000 clones listed, around nine tenths were seen once; the top ten hold about 1%. The material sequenced was peripheral blood. Receptors were obtained from a man under 40 with acute or convalescent COVID-19.

This rearrangement joins TRBV19 to TRBJ2-1, with no clear D. Deletions cut 3 bases from V and 0 bases from J, with 9 bases between. This CDR3 is 15 amino acids long. Germline CDR1 LNHDA, CDR2 SQIVND (reference sequence). The CDR3 coding sequence is TGTGCCAGTAGTATTATGTCAGGCTCCTACAATGAGCAGTTCTTC. Encoded protein: CASSIMSGSYNEQFF.

The V and J genes are TRBV6-1 and TRBJ1-5; perhaps TRBD1 as D (6 bases). The CDR3 spans 17 residues. The germline V gene has CDR1 MNHNS and CDR2 SASEGT. V was clipped by 4 bases and J by 2 bases, with 18 bases between them. The CDR3 reads CASSAGQVRVGNQPQHF. The CDR3 DNA sequence: TGTGCCAGCAGTGCGGGACAAGTGAGAGTGGGCAATCAGCCCCAGCATTTT.

The V and J genes are TRBV24-1 and TRBJ2-2, with TRBD2 matching over 10 bases. After removal of 1 base from V and 3 bases from J, the junction contained 4 bases not matched to a gene. Germline loops: CDR1 KGHDR, CDR2 SFDVKD. CDR3 length: 17 amino acids. The CDR3 spells CATSDFRLAGDTGELFF. DNA for the CDR3: TGTGCCACCAGTGATTTTCGGCTAGCGGGAGACACCGGGGAGCTGTTTTTT.

This clone has only a few counts. The CDR3 protein is CASRSGQLYGYTF. Written as DNA, the CDR3 is TGTGCCAGCAGATCGGGACAGCTCTATGGCTACACCTTC. The V gene is TRBV28, the J gene TRBJ1-2, with 7 bases fitting TRBD1. There are 13 residues in the CDR3. Germline V gene sequence: CDR1 MDHEN, CDR2 SYDVKM. The V gene end was trimmed by 6 bases and the J gene end by 4 bases; junction bases not matched to a gene: 5.

This chain uses TRBV4-1 with TRBJ1-2; 8 nucleotides align to TRBD1. The CDR3 runs 14 residues. With 3 bases clipped from V and 8 bases from J, the junction kept 8 bases outside the gene matches. Germline loops: CDR1 MGHRA, CDR2 YSYEKL. CDR3: CASSQIGQGRGYTF. In DNA, the CDR3 is TGCGCCAGCAGCCAGATTGGACAGGGCAGGGGCTACACCTTC.

A few counts support this clone. The genes are TRBV10-1 and TRBJ1-2; 9 bases map to TRBD1. This CDR3 region has 17 residues. Germline-derived CDR1 and CDR2 are WNHNN and SYGVQD (reference sequence). Trimming at V came to 5 bases and at J to 6 bases, leaving 16 bases not matched to a gene. CDR3 in amino acids: CASSHSPRDREKDGYTF. Here the CDR3 DNA reads TGCGCCAGCAGTCACTCACCTAGGGACAGGGAGAAAGATGGCTACACCTTC.

J is TRBJ2-3 and V is TRBV19; the match to TRBD2 covers 8 bases. Unmatched junction bases numbered 15, after V lost 3 bases and J lost 7 bases. CDR3 size: 17 residues. From germline, CDR1 is LNHDA and CDR2 SQIVND (reference sequence). CDR3 nucleotide sequence: TGTGCCAGTAGTATCCCCCAAAGGGGGACTAGGCTTCATACGCAGTATTTT. As protein: CASSIPQRGTRLHTQYF. The full variable domain, with the rest looked up from reference TRBV19 and TRBJ2-3, is DGGITQSPKYLFRKEGQNVTLSCEQNLNHDAMYWYRQDPGQGLRLIYYSQIVNDFQKGDIAEGYSVSREKKESFPLTVTSAQKNPTAFYLCASSIPQRGTRLHTQYFGPGTRLTVL.

The chain is built from TRBV5-5 and TRBJ2-5, with D perhaps matching TRBD2 (5 bases). CDR1 and CDR2 from the germline V gene are SGHKS and YYEKEE (reference sequence). This CDR3 region has 12 residues. Trimming removed 3 bases from V and 5 bases from J, with 8 bases in between. The CDR3 sequence is CASSSAGETQYF. The DNA of the CDR3 is TGTGCCAGCAGCTCGGCGGGTGAGACCCAGTACTTC.

This clone was observed once. The rearrangement uses TRBV6-6 and TRBJ1-2, with D hard to call. The germline V and J ends were trimmed by 2 bases and 8 bases, with 9 bases remaining between them. The CDR3 is made up of 12 amino acids. CDR1 MNHNY and CDR2 SVGAGI come from the germline V gene (reference sequence). The CDR3 reads CASSYRVEGYTF. The CDR3 DNA reads as TGTGCCAGCAGTTACAGAGTGGAGGGCTACACCTTC.